Sequencing of this TCR beta chain was carried out in a study of blood T cell repertoires in COVID-19. Background on the study: Samples taken during acute and convalescent COVID-19 were collected in the United States, Italy and Spain. T cells, B-cell-depleted T cells, or PBMCs provided the cDNA or gDNA that served as material.

In the original analysis: From reference gene primer amplification, estimates of nucleated cell counts were derived. The data were produced by immunoSEQ multiplex PCR, yet TCRdb's version contains in-frame clones alone and is incomplete. V and J calls and clone size are copied from that table; D and trimming were computed from the DNA. The sample lists about 92,000 clones; 80% were seen once. The CDR3 is made up of 14 amino acids. V trimming: 10 bases; J trimming: 10 bases; junction bases outside the gene matches: 9. Germline loops: CDR1 SNHLY, CDR2 FYNNEI. The chain employs TRBV2 and TRBJ1-6, with TRBD1 matching 11 bases. The receptor comes from a man aged 50 to 59 who had recovered from COVID-19. Specimen: peripheral blood. This chain's CDR3 is CATSPGQGGSPLHF. The CDR3 bases are TGTGCCACCTCTCCGGGACAGGGGGGATCACCCCTCCACTTT.